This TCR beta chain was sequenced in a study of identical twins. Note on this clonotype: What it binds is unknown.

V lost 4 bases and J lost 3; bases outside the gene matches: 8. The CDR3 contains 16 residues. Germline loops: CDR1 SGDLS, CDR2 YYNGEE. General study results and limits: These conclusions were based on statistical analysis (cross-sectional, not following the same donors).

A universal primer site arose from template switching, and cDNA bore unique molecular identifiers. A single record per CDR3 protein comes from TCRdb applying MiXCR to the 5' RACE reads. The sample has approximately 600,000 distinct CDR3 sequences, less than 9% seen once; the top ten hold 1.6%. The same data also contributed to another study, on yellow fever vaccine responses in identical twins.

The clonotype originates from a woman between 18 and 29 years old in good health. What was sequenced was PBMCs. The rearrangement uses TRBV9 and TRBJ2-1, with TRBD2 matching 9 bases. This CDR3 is CASSPIAGEFYNEQFF. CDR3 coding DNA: TGTGCCAGCAGCCCCATAGCGGGAGAATTCTACAATGAGCAGTTCTTC.